This TCR beta chain originates from a study of beta chain features in type 1 diabetes. General study findings and limits: In every one of the four CD4+ subsets, TCRB CDR3s were moderately but significantly shorter in Type 1 diabetes patients.

The isolated RNA, all of it, was reverse transcribed, so expressed TCRB transcripts were what got sequenced. Sequencing was performed with immunoSEQ multiplex PCR; in TCRdb, only in-frame clones are kept and a portion is missing. Among about 120,000 clones listed, less than 20% were seen once. This clone was seen more than once but under ten times. Its antigen is unidentified. V lost 2 bases and J lost 4, with 14 bases in between. The CDR3 loop spans 15 amino acids. Germline CDR1 and CDR2: MDHEN and SYDVKM. V gene TRBV28 combines with J gene TRBJ1-2; no definite D call. The TCR sequence derives from a man aged 25 to 40 with type 1 diabetes. The sample consisted of central memory CD4+ T cells from blood. As DNA, the CDR3 is TGTGCCAGCAGTTTACTCCAGGCCGCATCCTATGGCTACACCTTC. Translating gives CASSLLQAASYGYTF.